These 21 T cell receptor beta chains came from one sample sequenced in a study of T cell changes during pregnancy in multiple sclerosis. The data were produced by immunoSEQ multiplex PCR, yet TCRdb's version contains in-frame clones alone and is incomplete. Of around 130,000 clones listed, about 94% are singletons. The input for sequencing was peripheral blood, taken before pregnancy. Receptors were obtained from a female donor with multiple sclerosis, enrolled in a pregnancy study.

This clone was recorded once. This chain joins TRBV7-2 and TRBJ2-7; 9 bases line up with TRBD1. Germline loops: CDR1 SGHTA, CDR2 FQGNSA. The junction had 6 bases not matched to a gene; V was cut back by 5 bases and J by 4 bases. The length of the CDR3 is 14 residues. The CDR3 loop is CASSPPQGAYEQYF. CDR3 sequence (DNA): TGTGCCAGCAGCCCCCCACAGGGGGCGTACGAGCAGTACTTC. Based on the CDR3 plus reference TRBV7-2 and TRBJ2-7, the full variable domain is GAGVSQSPSNKVTEKGKDVELRCDPISGHTALYWYRQSLGQGLEFLIYFQGNSAPDKSGLPSDRFSAERTGGSVSTLTIQRTQQEDSAVYLCASSPPQGAYEQYFGPGTRLTVT.

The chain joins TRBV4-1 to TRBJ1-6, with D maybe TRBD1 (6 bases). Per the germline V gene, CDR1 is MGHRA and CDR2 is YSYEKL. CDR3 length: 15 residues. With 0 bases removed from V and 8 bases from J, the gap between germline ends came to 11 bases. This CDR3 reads CASSQDLQGDSPLHF. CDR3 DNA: TGCGCCAGCAGCCAAGATCTACAGGGAGATTCACCCCTCCACTTT.

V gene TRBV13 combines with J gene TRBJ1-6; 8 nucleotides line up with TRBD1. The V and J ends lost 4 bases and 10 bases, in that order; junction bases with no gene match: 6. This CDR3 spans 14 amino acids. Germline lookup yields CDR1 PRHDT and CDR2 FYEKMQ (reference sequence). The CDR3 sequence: CASSYGTGGSPLHF. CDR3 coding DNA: TGTGCCAGCAGCTACGGAACAGGGGGGTCACCCCTCCACTTT.

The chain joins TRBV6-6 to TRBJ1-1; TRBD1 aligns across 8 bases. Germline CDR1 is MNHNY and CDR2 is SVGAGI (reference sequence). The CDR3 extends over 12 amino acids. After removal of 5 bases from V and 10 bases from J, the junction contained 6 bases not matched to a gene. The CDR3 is CASSLGQGRAFF. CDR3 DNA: TGTGCCAGCAGTCTCGGACAGGGTAGAGCTTTCTTT.

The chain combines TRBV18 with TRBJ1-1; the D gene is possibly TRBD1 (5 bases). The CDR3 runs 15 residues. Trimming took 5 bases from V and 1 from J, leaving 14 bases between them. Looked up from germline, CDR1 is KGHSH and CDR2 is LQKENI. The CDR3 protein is CASSAGGAWNTEAFF. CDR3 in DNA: TGTGCCAGCTCAGCAGGAGGGGCCTGGAACACTGAAGCTTTCTTT.

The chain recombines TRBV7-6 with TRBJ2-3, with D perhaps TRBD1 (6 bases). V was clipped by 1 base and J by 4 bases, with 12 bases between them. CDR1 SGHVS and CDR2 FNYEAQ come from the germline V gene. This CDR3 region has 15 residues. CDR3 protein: CASSLGTGSADTQYF. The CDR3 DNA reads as TGTGCCAGCAGCTTAGGTACAGGGTCGGCAGATACGCAGTATTTT.

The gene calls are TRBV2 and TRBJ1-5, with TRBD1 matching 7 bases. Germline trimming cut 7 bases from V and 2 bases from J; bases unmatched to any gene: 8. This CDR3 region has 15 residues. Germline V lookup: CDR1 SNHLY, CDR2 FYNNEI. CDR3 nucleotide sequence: TGTGCCAGCAATCGGGACAGAGGTGGCAATCAGCCCCAGCATTTT. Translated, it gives CASNRDRGGNQPQHF. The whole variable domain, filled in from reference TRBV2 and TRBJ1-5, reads EPEVTQTPSHQVTQMGQEVILRCVPISNHLYFYWYRQILGQKVEFLVSFYNNEISEKSEIFDDQFSVERPDGSNFTLKIRSTKLEDSAMYFCASNRDRGGNQPQHFGDGTRLSIL.

CDR3: CASSASGGGTYEQYF. The CDR3 DNA sequence: TGTGCCAGCAGTGCTAGCGGGGGGGGTACCTACGAGCAGTACTTC. The V and J genes are TRBV27 and TRBJ2-7, with TRBD2 identical over 12 bases. Unmatched junction bases numbered 4, after V lost 5 bases and J lost 2 bases. The germline gives CDR1 MNHEY, CDR2 SMNVEV (reference sequence). The CDR3 consists of 15 residues.

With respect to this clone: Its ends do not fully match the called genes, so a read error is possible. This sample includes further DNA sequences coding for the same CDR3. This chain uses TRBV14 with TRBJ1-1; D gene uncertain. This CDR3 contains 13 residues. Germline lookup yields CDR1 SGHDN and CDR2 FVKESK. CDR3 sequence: CASSPEMNTEAFF. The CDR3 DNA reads TGTGCTAGCAGCCCCGAGATGAACACTGAAGCTTTCTTT. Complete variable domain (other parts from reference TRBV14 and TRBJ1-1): EAGVTQFPSHSVIEKGQTVTLRCDPISGHDNLYWYRRVMGKEIKFLLHFVKESKQDESGMPNNRFLAERTGGTYSTLKVQPAELEDSGVYFCASSPEMNTEAFFGQGTRLTVV.

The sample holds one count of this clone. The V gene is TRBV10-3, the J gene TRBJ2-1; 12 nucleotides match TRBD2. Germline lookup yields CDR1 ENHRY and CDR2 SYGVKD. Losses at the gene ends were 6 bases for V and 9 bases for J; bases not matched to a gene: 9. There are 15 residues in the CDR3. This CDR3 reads CAIRTSGGTYGEQFF. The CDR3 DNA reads TGTGCCATCAGAACTAGCGGGGGGACCTACGGTGAGCAGTTCTTC.

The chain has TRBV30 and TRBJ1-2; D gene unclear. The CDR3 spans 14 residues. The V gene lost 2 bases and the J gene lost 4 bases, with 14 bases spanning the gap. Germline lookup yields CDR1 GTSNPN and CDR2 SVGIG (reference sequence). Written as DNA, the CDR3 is TGTGCCTGGAGTCAGGACGCGGGAAGCTATGGCTACACCTTC. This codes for CAWSQDAGSYGYTF.

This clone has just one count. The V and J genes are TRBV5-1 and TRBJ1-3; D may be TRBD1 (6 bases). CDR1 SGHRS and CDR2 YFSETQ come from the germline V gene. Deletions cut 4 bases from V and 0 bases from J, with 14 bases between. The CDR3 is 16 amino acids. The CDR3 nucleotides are TGCGCCAGCAGCGCACAGGGCCAGATCTCTGGAAACACCATATATTTT. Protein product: CASSAQGQISGNTIYF.

CDR3 sequence (DNA): TGTGCCAGCAGTTCATTTTTCAGGGTGGGGTGGAGCTATGGCTACACCTTC. The encoded protein is CASSSFFRVGWSYGYTF. The chain couples TRBV27 to TRBJ1-2, with TRBD1 as a possible D gene (5 bases). The CDR3 spans 17 residues. Germline CDR1 reads MNHEY; CDR2 reads SMNVEV (reference sequence). Trimming removed 4 bases at V and 4 bases at J, with 22 bases between.

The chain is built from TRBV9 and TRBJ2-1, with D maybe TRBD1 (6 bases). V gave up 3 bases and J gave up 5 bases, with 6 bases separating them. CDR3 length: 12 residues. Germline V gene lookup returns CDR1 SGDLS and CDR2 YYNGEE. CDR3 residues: CASSGTDNEQFF. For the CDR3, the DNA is TGTGCCAGCAGCGGGACAGACAATGAGCAGTTCTTC.

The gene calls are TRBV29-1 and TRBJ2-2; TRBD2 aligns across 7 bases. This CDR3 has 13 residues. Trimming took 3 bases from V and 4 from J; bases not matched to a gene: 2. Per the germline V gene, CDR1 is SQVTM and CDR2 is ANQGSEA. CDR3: CSVDRGVTGELFF. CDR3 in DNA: TGCAGCGTTGACCGGGGGGTCACCGGGGAGCTGTTTTTT.

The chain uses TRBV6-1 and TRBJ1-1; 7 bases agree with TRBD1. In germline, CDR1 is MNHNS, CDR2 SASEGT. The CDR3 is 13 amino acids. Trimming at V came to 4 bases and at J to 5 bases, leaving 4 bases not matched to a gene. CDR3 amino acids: CASSVTGATEAFF. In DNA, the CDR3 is TGTGCCAGCAGTGTTACAGGGGCGACTGAAGCTTTCTTT.

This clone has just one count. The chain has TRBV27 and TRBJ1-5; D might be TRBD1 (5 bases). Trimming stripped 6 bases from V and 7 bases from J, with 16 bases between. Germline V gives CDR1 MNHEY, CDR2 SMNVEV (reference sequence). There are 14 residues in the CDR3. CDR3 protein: CASSPNGREQPQHF. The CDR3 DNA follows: TGTGCCAGCAGCCCAAACGGCAGGGAACAGCCCCAGCATTTT.

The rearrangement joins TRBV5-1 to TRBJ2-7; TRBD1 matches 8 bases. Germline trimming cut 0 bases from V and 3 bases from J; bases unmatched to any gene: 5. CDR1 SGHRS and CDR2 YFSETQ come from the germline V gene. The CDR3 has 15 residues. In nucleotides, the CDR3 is TGCGCCAGCAGCTTGGATGGGACAGGTAACTACGAGCAGTACTTC. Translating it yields CASSLDGTGNYEQYF.

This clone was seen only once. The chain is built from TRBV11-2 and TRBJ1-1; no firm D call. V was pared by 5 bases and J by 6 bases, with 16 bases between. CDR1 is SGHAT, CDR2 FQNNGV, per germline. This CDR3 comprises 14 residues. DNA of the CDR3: TGTGCCAGCAGCCGTCTCGGGGATTGGGCTGAAGCTTTCTTT. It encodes CASSRLGDWAEAFF.

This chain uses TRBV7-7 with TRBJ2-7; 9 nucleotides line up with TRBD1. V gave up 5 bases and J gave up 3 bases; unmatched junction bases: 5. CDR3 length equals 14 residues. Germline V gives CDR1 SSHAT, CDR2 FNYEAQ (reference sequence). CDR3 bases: TGTGCCAGCAGCCAGGGACAGGGAAACTACGAGCAGTACTTC. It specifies CASSQGQGNYEQYF.

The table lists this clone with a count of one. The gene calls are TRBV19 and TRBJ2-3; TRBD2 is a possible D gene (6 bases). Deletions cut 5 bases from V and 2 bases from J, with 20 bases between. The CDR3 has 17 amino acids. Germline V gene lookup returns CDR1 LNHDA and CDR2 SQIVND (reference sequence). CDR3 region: CASSGDRDFFFTDTQYF. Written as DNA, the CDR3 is TGTGCCAGTAGTGGGGACCGGGACTTTTTTTTCACAGATACGCAGTATTTT.